Below are 21 T cell receptor beta chains sequenced from a single sample in a study of shared clonotypes between healthy human individuals. The method was immunoSEQ multiplex PCR; TCRdb's version includes in-frame clones alone and lacks a portion of them. Of some 100,000 clones listed, roughly 70% are singletons. The sample taken for sequencing was memory CD8+ T cells sorted from blood. Subset of the sample: CD45RO+ cells pooled with CCR7-negative TemRA cells. The receptors shown here come from a woman younger than 45 in good health.

This chain uses TRBV6-6 with TRBJ2-7, with D unresolved. This CDR3 comprises 15 residues. The V gene lost 4 bases and the J gene lost 6 bases, with 19 bases spanning the gap. Germline CDR1 is MNHNY and CDR2 is SVGAGI (reference sequence). The CDR3 sequence is CASSFTQPLFGEQYF. CDR3 DNA: TGTGCCAGCAGTTTTACCCAACCGCTATTCGGCGAGCAGTACTTC.

The chain combines TRBV2 with TRBJ2-7; a possible D gene is TRBD2 (7 bases). The CDR3 is 13 residues long. Trimming left V 8 bases short and J 2 bases short, with 13 bases between. Germline assignment: CDR1 SNHLY and CDR2 FYNNEI. CDR3 sequence: CASGGAPAYEQYF. The CDR3 DNA reads as TGTGCCAGCGGGGGGGCGCCTGCCTACGAGCAGTACTTC.

CDR3 sequence reads: CASSHCCGTGSEKLFF. CDR3 coding DNA: TGTGCCAGCAGCCATTGTTGCGGGACAGGGTCTGAAAAACTGTTTTTT. The gene calls are TRBV7-9 and TRBJ1-4, with TRBD1 identical over 9 bases. The length of the CDR3 is 16 residues. V was pared by 5 bases and J by 7 bases, with 11 bases of the junction left unmatched. The germline gives CDR1 SEHNR, CDR2 FQNEAQ (reference sequence).

The chain uses TRBV7-9 and TRBJ2-7, with D hard to call. The CDR3 loop spans 16 amino acids. The germline V gene has CDR1 SEHNR and CDR2 FQNEAQ (reference sequence). Trimming left V 0 bases short and J 3 bases short, with 15 bases between. CDR3 loop: CASSLAVNGPSYEQYF. DNA for the CDR3: TGTGCCAGCAGCTTAGCGGTTAACGGACCGAGCTACGAGCAGTACTTC. Based on the CDR3 plus reference TRBV7-9 and TRBJ2-7, the full variable domain is DTGVSQNPRHKITKRGQNVTFRCDPISEHNRLYWYRQTLGQGPEFLTYFQNEAQLEKSRLLSDRFSAERPKGSFSTLEIQRTEQGDSAMYLCASSLAVNGPSYEQYFGPGTRLTVT.

This clone was seen just once. The chain carries TRBV29-1 and TRBJ2-7; D possibly corresponds to TRBD1 (6 bases). CDR1 and CDR2 (germline): SQVTM, ANQGSEA. CDR3 length: 13 amino acids. CDR3 region: CSFSGTRYYEQYF. DNA for the CDR3: TGCAGTTTCTCCGGGACACGGTATTACGAGCAGTACTTC.

The V and J genes are TRBV6-1 and TRBJ1-2; D is perhaps TRBD1 (5 bases). The V gene's germline CDR1 is MNHNS and CDR2 SASEGT. There are 14 residues in the CDR3. Trimming left V 5 bases short and J 8 bases short, with 18 bases between. The CDR3 here is CASSYTGTPGGYTF. CDR3 coding DNA: TGTGCCAGCAGTTATACCGGGACCCCGGGCGGCTACACCTTC.

This clone occurred many times. V is TRBV7-9 and J is TRBJ1-2; no reliable D call. Trimming removed 5 bases from V and 7 bases from J, with 11 bases in between. Germline CDR1 reads SEHNR; CDR2 reads FQNEAQ (reference sequence). CDR3 size: 12 residues. This CDR3 is CASSPYSGGYTF. The CDR3 DNA follows: TGTGCCAGCAGCCCGTATTCGGGTGGCTACACCTTC.

The chain links TRBV19 to TRBJ2-7; 7 bases match TRBD1. Trimming took 11 bases from V and 3 from J; bases not matched to a gene: 10. The CDR3 has 13 amino acids. Looked up from germline, CDR1 is LNHDA and CDR2 is SQIVND (reference sequence). CDR3 sequence: CASMSRDSYEQYF. The CDR3 DNA sequence: TGTGCCTCTATGTCCAGGGACAGCTACGAGCAGTACTTC.

The V and J genes are TRBV18 and TRBJ2-7; no definite D call. Trimming took off 6 bases at V and 2 bases at J, with 11 bases between the two ends. In germline, CDR1 is KGHSH, CDR2 LQKENI. CDR3 length: 13 amino acids. CDR3 in amino acids: CASSPVDAYEQYF. In DNA form, the CDR3 reads TGTGCCAGCTCTCCGGTGGATGCCTACGAGCAGTACTTC.

CDR3 amino acids: CASSQISNQPQHF. The CDR3 nucleotides are TGTGCCAGCAGCCAGATATCCAATCAGCCCCAGCATTTT. The chain recombines TRBV7-2 with TRBJ1-5; no firm D call. Trimming removed 5 bases at V and 3 bases at J, with 8 bases between. The CDR3 is 13 amino acids. Germline loops: CDR1 SGHTA, CDR2 FQGNSA.

CDR3 region: CASGRDYSYEQYF. The CDR3 region has the DNA TGTGCCAGCGGCCGGGACTACTCCTACGAGCAGTACTTC. The chain combines TRBV11-2 with TRBJ2-7, with 7 bases aligning to TRBD2. The CDR3 covers 13 residues. CDR1 is SGHAT and CDR2 is FQNNGV in the germline V gene. Unmatched junction bases numbered 4, after V lost 8 bases and J lost 0 bases.

The V and J genes are TRBV4-1 and TRBJ1-2; TRBD1 matches 10 bases. CDR1 is MGHRA, CDR2 YSYEKL, per germline. V shed 2 bases, J shed 6 bases, and the junction held 3 bases outside the gene matches. The CDR3 extends over 14 amino acids. The CDR3 sequence: CASSQPGTGDGYTF. CDR3 nucleotide sequence: TGCGCCAGCAGCCAACCCGGGACAGGGGATGGCTACACCTTC.

This clone was counted at least ten times. The gene calls are TRBV6-6 and TRBJ2-7; 8 bases map to TRBD2. CDR3 length: 15 amino acids. Losses at the gene ends were 4 bases for V and 4 bases for J; bases not matched to a gene: 9. The V gene's germline CDR1 is MNHNY and CDR2 SVGAGI (reference sequence). The CDR3 sequence is CASSFRVAGLYEQYF. The DNA of the CDR3 is TGTGCCAGCAGTTTCCGGGTAGCGGGATTATACGAGCAGTACTTC.

V is TRBV27 and J is TRBJ2-1, with D possibly being TRBD1 (5 bases). Trimming removed 2 bases from V and 9 bases from J, with 17 bases in between. CDR1 is MNHEY and CDR2 is SMNVEV in the germline V gene (reference sequence). CDR3 length: 15 amino acids. The CDR3 bases are TGTGCCAGCAGTTTACCCGGGCAGGGAAAGACTGAGCAGTTCTTC. Protein product: CASSLPGQGKTEQFF.

The J gene is TRBJ1-2, the V gene TRBV4-2; maybe TRBD1 (5 bases). CDR1 is LGHNA and CDR2 is YNFKEQ in the germline V gene. V was cut by 1 base and J by 4 bases, with 22 bases left in between. The CDR3 covers 18 residues. Written as DNA, the CDR3 is TGTGCCAGCAGCCAAGGATGGGGGGGATCCCTATTAATCTATGGCTACACCTTC. It specifies CASSQGWGGSLLIYGYTF.

The chain combines TRBV25-1 with TRBJ1-5; weak D call: TRBD1 (6 bases). The V end lost 3 bases, the J end lost 0 bases, and 12 bases lay between the germline ends. The CDR3 is 16 amino acids. The germline V gene has CDR1 MGHDK and CDR2 SYGVNS. The CDR3 nucleotides read TGTGCCAGCAGTGATGGGGGGCACAGTAGCAATCAGCCCCAGCATTTT. Its translation is CASSDGGHSSNQPQHF.

This clone has more than one count but fewer than ten. This chain joins TRBV4-2 and TRBJ2-5; 12 bases agree with TRBD2. The CDR3 has 15 amino acids. Germline loops: CDR1 LGHNA, CDR2 YNFKEQ. V lost 1 base to trimming and J lost 4 bases; unmatched junction nucleotides: 1. As DNA, the CDR3 is TGTGCCAGCAGCCAAGGACTAGCGGGAGTAGAGACCCAGTACTTC. Amino acids: CASSQGLAGVETQYF.

The chain employs TRBV7-8 and TRBJ2-7; D uncertain. Trimming pared 0 bases from V and 3 bases from J, leaving 6 bases between. This CDR3 is 13 amino acids long. The germline V gene has CDR1 SGHVS and CDR2 FQNEAQ. The CDR3 sequence is CASSLAGNYEQYF. CDR3 DNA: TGTGCCAGCAGCTTAGCAGGGAACTACGAGCAGTACTTC.

The sample holds many counts of this clone. V usage is TRBV5-6 and J usage is TRBJ1-2; D is undetermined. Trimming took 4 bases from V and 3 from J, leaving 10 bases between them. CDR1 and CDR2 (germline): SGHDT, YYEEEE. The CDR3 consists of 13 residues. CDR3 coding DNA: TGTGCCAGCAGCCCCCGGTCCTACTATGGCTACACCTTC. It is translated as CASSPRSYYGYTF.

This rearrangement joins TRBV27 to TRBJ1-1; D perhaps matches TRBD1 (5 bases). This CDR3 is 14 amino acids long. V shed 3 bases and J shed 1 base, with 9 bases lying between them. Germline assignment: CDR1 MNHEY and CDR2 SMNVEV (reference sequence). This chain's CDR3 is CASSFIGANTEAFF. The CDR3 region has the DNA TGTGCCAGCAGTTTCATAGGGGCGAACACTGAAGCTTTCTTT.

V and J are TRBV7-9 and TRBJ1-3, with 7 bases identical to TRBD1. Germline trimming cut 4 bases from V and 2 bases from J; bases unmatched to any gene: 14. Germline lookup yields CDR1 SEHNR and CDR2 FQNEAQ (reference sequence). The CDR3 runs to 18 residues. This CDR3 is CASSSIGAGGSTGNTIYF. DNA for the CDR3: TGTGCCAGCAGCTCCATCGGTGCAGGGGGTTCCACTGGAAACACCATATATTTT.